The clone carrying this T cell receptor beta chain was counted ten times or more. This sample was included in a study of spatial heterogeneity in lung cancer. Study as a whole: The donors were more than 70 patients with non-small cell lung cancer that was early-stage and untreated. Where they were available, follow-up PBMC samples were sequenced, at a median of about 22 months after resection. TCR and UMI combinations that were unique each appeared, on average, more than ten times in raw reads.

As for time point: blood at routine non-recurrence follow-up after resection. Material for sequencing was whole RNA from tumor, nontumor lung or frozen PBMC, left unsorted. V was cut by 6 bases and J by 3 bases, with 8 bases left in between. The CDR3 spans 13 residues. CDR1 is SEHNR and CDR2 is FQNEAQ in the germline V gene (reference sequence). Each molecule of TCR cDNA was tagged with one unique molecular identifier. TCRdb itself ran the 5' RACE reads through MiXCR, one entry per CDR3 protein. Here the sample spans 51,000 or so distinct CDR3 sequences, under 8% being singletons. Sequencing used PBMCs, obtained at follow-up. This receptor was obtained from a female donor with early-stage non-small cell lung cancer. The chain combines TRBV7-9 with TRBJ2-2; D is unclear. CDR3 protein: CASRQTDTGELFF. CDR3 nucleotides: TGTGCCAGCAGGCAAACAGACACCGGGGAGCTGTTTTTT.